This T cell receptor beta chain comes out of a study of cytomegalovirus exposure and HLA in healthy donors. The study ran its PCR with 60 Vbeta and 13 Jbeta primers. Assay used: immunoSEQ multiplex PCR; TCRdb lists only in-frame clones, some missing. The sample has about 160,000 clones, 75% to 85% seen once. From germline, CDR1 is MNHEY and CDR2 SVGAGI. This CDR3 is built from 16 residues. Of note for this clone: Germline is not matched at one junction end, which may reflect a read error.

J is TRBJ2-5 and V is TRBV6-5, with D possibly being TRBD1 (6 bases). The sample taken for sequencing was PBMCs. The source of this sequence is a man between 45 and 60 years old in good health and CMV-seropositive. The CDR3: CASSYSPFRGTETQYF. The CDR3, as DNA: TGTGCCAGCAGCTACTCCCCCTTTAGGGGGACAGAGACCCAGTACTTC.